The sample holds many counts of the clone carrying this T cell receptor (beta chain). As yet, its antigen is unknown. The sample belongs to a study of spatial heterogeneity in lung cancer. Each CDR3 protein is one row after TCRdb ran MiXCR on the 5' RACE reads. The sample carries 14,000 or so distinct CDR3 sequences, approximately 4.8% recorded once. Time point: sample taken at primary tumor resection. Study results and limitations: Tumoral mutation counts were tracked by counts of expanded intratumoral alpha and beta TCRs.

Looked up from germline, CDR1 is DFQATT and CDR2 is SNEGSKA (reference sequence). CDR3 length: 13 amino acids. Between the trimmed V and J ends, which lost 5 bases and 1 base, there was a span of 10 bases. This receptor was taken from a female donor with early-stage non-small cell lung cancer. The material sequenced was lung tumor tissue, taken at surgery. This chain joins TRBV20-1 and TRBJ2-3, with D possibly matching TRBD1 (6 bases). The CDR3, as DNA: TGCAGTGCTGAGGGGGTGGGCACAGATACGCAGTATTTT. It codes for CSAEGVGTDTQYF.